This entry describes one T cell receptor (beta chain). CDR3 length equals 18 residues. Trimming took 1 base from V and 7 from J; bases not matched to a gene: 14. From germline, CDR1 is SGHTA and CDR2 FQGNSA. The sample belongs to a study of shared T cell receptors in the human thymus. The table came from immunoSEQ multiplex PCR; TCRdb's copy has only in-frame clones and leaves some out. The table records roughly 700,000 clones, around nine tenths of them present only once. These data were also filed under a second study, of human thymus T cells. That paper adds: During corrective heart surgery, resections were taken, and the thymus tissue came from them. An apparent bias in V and J gene usage was seen in thymic and blood repertoires.

The source material was thymocytes. This rearrangement joins TRBV7-2 to TRBJ2-1; 9 bases agree with TRBD2. The clonotype originates from a boy in the first two years of life with a congenital heart defect. The CDR3 DNA follows: TGTGCCAGCAGCTTAGTAGCGGGAGAGGGCTTGGGCGCTAATGAGCAGTTCTTC. This sequence encodes CASSLVAGEGLGANEQFF.